The 18 T cell receptor beta chains reported below all come from one sample, sequenced in a study of OX40 agonist ivuxolimab in advanced cancers. Repertoires were generated with immunoSEQ multiplex PCR, while TCRdb's copy carries only in-frame clones and drops some. The sample records approximately 64,000 clones, 85% being singletons. The sequencing here drew on CD4+ or CD8+ T cells sorted from blood, taken in a trial of the OX40 agonist ivuxolimab. These TCRs come from an adult with an advanced solid tumor such as melanoma, head and neck, liver or kidney cancer.

This rearrangement joins TRBV14 to TRBJ2-5; D is possibly TRBD2 (6 bases). V gave up 4 bases and J gave up 7 bases, with 16 bases separating them. Per germline, CDR1 SGHDN and CDR2 FVKESK. The CDR3 is 14 residues long. This CDR3 is CASSPPAGIGTQYF. DNA for the CDR3: TGTGCCAGCAGCCCCCCGGCGGGGATTGGGACCCAGTACTTC.

This clone was seen a handful of times. The chain employs TRBV14 and TRBJ1-2; TRBD1 is a possible D gene (6 bases). Germline lookup yields CDR1 SGHDN and CDR2 FVKESK. This CDR3 has 14 amino acids. Trimming removed 1 base at V and 4 bases at J, with 10 bases between. CDR3 DNA sequence: TGTGCCAGCAGCCAAGGCAGGGGAGGCTATGGCTACACCTTC. Amino acids: CASSQGRGGYGYTF.

The CDR3: CASSPNRLAGYYEQFF. The DNA of the CDR3 is TGTGCCAGCAGTCCGAACAGGTTAGCGGGTTACTATGAGCAGTTCTTC. J is TRBJ2-1 and V is TRBV28; 7 nucleotides align to TRBD2. Germline assignment: CDR1 MDHEN and CDR2 SYDVKM. After removal of 5 bases from V and 8 bases from J, the junction contained 15 bases not matched to a gene. This CDR3 comprises 16 residues.

CDR3 loop: CASSQDRSSGYEQYF. The CDR3 nucleotides are TGCGCCAGCAGCCAAGATCGGTCTAGCGGCTACGAGCAGTACTTC. The chain recombines TRBV4-1 with TRBJ2-7, with 7 bases matching TRBD2. CDR1 and CDR2 from the germline V gene are MGHRA and YSYEKL. Trimming cost V 0 bases and J 3 bases; bases outside gene matches: 5. The CDR3 has 15 amino acids.

The chain joins TRBV27 to TRBJ2-7; a weak D match, TRBD2 (6 bases). Germline V lookup: CDR1 MNHEY, CDR2 SMNVEV (reference sequence). Trimming stripped 3 bases from V and 0 bases from J, with 12 bases between. This CDR3 is 15 amino acids long. As DNA, the CDR3 is TGTGCCAGCAGTTTTGTCGGGAGTGCCTCCTACGAGCAGTACTTC. Translating it yields CASSFVGSASYEQYF.

The CDR3 DNA is TGTGCCAGCAGCCGCCCAGGAGGGGCCTACCAAGAGACCCAGTACTTC. Translated, it gives CASSRPGGAYQETQYF. The rearrangement joins TRBV7-9 to TRBJ2-5, with a possible D match to TRBD2 (6 bases). Germline loops: CDR1 SEHNR, CDR2 FQNEAQ (reference sequence). Trimming shortened V by 5 bases and J by 0 bases, and 16 bases separated the two germline ends. This CDR3 is 16 amino acids long.

The sample holds one count of this clone. J is TRBJ2-7 and V is TRBV7-6; 9 bases agree with TRBD2. CDR1 is SGHVS and CDR2 is FNYEAQ in the germline V gene. This CDR3 comprises 15 residues. V was clipped by 2 bases and J by 2 bases; unmatched bases: 4. This chain's CDR3 is CASSLSPSGTYEQYF. For the CDR3, the DNA is TGTGCCAGCAGCTTATCACCTAGCGGGACCTACGAGCAGTACTTC. Looking up the rest from reference TRBV7-6 and TRBJ2-7 gives the full variable domain: GAGVSQSPRYKVTKRGQDVALRCDPISGHVSLYWYRQALGQGPEFLTYFNYEAQQDKSGLPNDRFSAERPEGSISTLTIQRTEQRDSAMYRCASSLSPSGTYEQYFGPGTRLTVT.

This chain connects TRBV2 to TRBJ1-1, with D uncertain. Germline loops: CDR1 SNHLY, CDR2 FYNNEI. The CDR3 runs to 13 residues. V was trimmed by 1 base and J by 11 bases, leaving 14 bases between them. The DNA of the CDR3 is TGTGCCAGCAGTGAAGGGTGGGCAGGAGGGGCTTTCTTT. This gives the protein CASSEGWAGGAFF.

V gene TRBV7-2 combines with J gene TRBJ2-7; 8 nucleotides line up with TRBD2. The CDR3 loop spans 15 amino acids. Germline V CDR1 and CDR2: SGHTA, FQGNSA. V was pared by 4 bases and J by 3 bases, with 8 bases of the junction left unmatched. CDR3 residues: CASSSQAGGLYEQYF. CDR3 DNA: TGTGCCAGCAGCTCCCAGGCGGGAGGCCTCTACGAGCAGTACTTC.

V usage is TRBV5-4 and J usage is TRBJ2-1; either TRBD1 or TRBD2 may fit D (5 bases each). Germline V gene lookup returns CDR1 SGHNT and CDR2 YYREEE (reference sequence). The CDR3 is 18 amino acids. Trimming took off 0 bases at V and 6 bases at J, with 22 bases between the two ends. The CDR3 DNA follows: TGTGCCAGCAGCTTGGGTAGGGGTCCCTTCGGACTCCCCAATGAGCAGTTCTTC. This encodes CASSLGRGPFGLPNEQFF. Full variable domain (rest looked up from reference TRBV5-4 and TRBJ2-1): ETGVTQSPTHLIKTRGQQVTLRCSSQSGHNTVSWYQQALGQGPQFIFQYYREEENGRGNFPPRFSGLQFPNYSSELNVNALELDDSALYLCASSLGRGPFGLPNEQFFGPGTRLTVL.

This clone was picked up one time. This chain links TRBV7-9 with TRBJ2-3; D gene uncertain. There are 15 residues in the CDR3. The ends were cut back, 3 bases at V and 0 bases at J, with 10 bases in the middle. Germline CDR1 and CDR2: SEHNR and FQNEAQ (reference sequence). In DNA, the CDR3 is TGTGCCAGCAGCTTGAGCCCCCATAGCACAGATACGCAGTATTTT. Residues: CASSLSPHSTDTQYF.

V and J are TRBV10-2 and TRBJ2-5; D gene uncertain. The CDR3 spans 11 residues. CDR1 and CDR2 (germline): WSHSY, SAAADI. The V gene lost 2 bases and the J gene lost 7 bases, with 5 bases spanning the gap. This chain's CDR3 is CASSEGRTQYF. The CDR3 nucleotides are TGCGCCAGCAGTGAGGGAAGGACCCAGTACTTC.

The V and J genes are TRBV28 and TRBJ2-7, with D perhaps TRBD2 (5 bases). With 3 bases removed from V and 2 bases from J, the gap between germline ends came to 14 bases. The CDR3 length is 15 residues. Per germline, CDR1 MDHEN and CDR2 SYDVKM. Here the CDR3 DNA reads TGTGCCAGCAGTTTTGGCGGGCGTCGCGCCTACGAGCAGTACTTC. It is translated as CASSFGGRRAYEQYF.

The chain combines TRBV6-1 with TRBJ1-4, with a possible D match to TRBD1 (5 bases). Germline V gene sequence: CDR1 MNHNS, CDR2 SASEGT. V lost 8 bases, J lost 8 bases, and 18 bases lay in between. The CDR3 consists of 14 residues. The CDR3 nucleotides are TGTGCCAGCGTTTCAACAGGTGGATACGAAAAACTGTTTTTT. Protein sequence: CASVSTGGYEKLFF.

This chain links TRBV15 with TRBJ2-5, with D uncertain. The J call may be mistaken, given a closer DNA end match to TRBJ2-7. The length of the CDR3 is 14 residues. Germline CDR1 LNHNV, CDR2 YYDKDF (reference sequence). The CDR3 DNA sequence: TGTGCCACCAGCAGGGAAGAAACGGTGTTCGAGCAGTACTTC. It yields the protein CATSREETVFEQYF.

This clone was found once. The chain has TRBV27 and TRBJ1-3; no clear D. The CDR3 has 17 amino acids. CDR1 and CDR2 from the germline V gene are MNHEY and SMNVEV (reference sequence). V lost 3 bases and J lost 0, with 15 bases in between. Written as DNA, the CDR3 is TGTGCCAGCAGTTTTAACGGTGCGGAGGGCTCTGGAAACACCATATATTTT. It translates to CASSFNGAEGSGNTIYF.

This sequence joins TRBV5-4 and TRBJ1-2; D ambiguous. The V end lost 3 bases, the J end lost 7 bases, and 19 bases lay between the germline ends. The CDR3 length is 15 residues. Germline loops: CDR1 SGHNT, CDR2 YYREEE (reference sequence). CDR3 coding DNA: TGTGCCAGCAGCTCAACCGGGCCCACTGGCGCTGGCTACACCTTC. Translation: CASSSTGPTGAGYTF.

The genes are TRBV7-2 and TRBJ1-5; possibly TRBD1 for D (5 bases). This CDR3 spans 13 amino acids. CDR1 is SGHTA, CDR2 FQGNSA, per germline. V was cut by 1 base and J by 10 bases, with 11 bases left in between. This CDR3 is CASSLEGLGPQHF. In nucleotides, the CDR3 is TGTGCCAGCAGCTTAGAGGGGCTTGGTCCCCAGCATTTT.